Presented here are 20 T cell receptor beta chains from one specimen sequenced in a study of cytomegalovirus exposure and HLA in healthy donors. The data were produced by immunoSEQ multiplex PCR, yet TCRdb's version contains in-frame clones alone and is incomplete. The sample has 120,000 to 150,000 clones, roughly 92% seen once. Sample: PBMCs. These receptors were taken from a man between 18 and 35 years old in good health and CMV-seronegative.

V usage is TRBV6-6 and J usage is TRBJ2-7; tentatively, D is TRBD1 (5 bases). The germline CDR1 and CDR2 sequences are MNHNY and SVGAGI (reference sequence). The germline V and J ends were trimmed by 9 bases and 1 base, with 16 bases remaining between them. The CDR3 loop spans 14 amino acids. CDR3 loop: CASAYLQVSYEQYF. In nucleotides, the CDR3 is TGTGCCAGTGCATACCTACAGGTGTCCTACGAGCAGTACTTC.

A few counts support this clone. The chain recombines TRBV19 with TRBJ2-5, with 10 bases aligning to TRBD2. Germline loops: CDR1 LNHDA, CDR2 SQIVND (reference sequence). The CDR3 is 15 amino acids. The trim removed 7 bases at V and 0 bases at J, leaving 5 bases unmatched. CDR3 region: CASTLGTSDQETQYF. CDR3 DNA sequence: TGTGCCAGTACCCTAGGGACTAGCGACCAAGAGACCCAGTACTTC.

The chain combines TRBV9 with TRBJ2-2, with 12 bases that match TRBD2. CDR1 and CDR2 from the germline V gene are SGDLS and YYNGEE. The CDR3 has 16 residues. J gave up 6 bases and V 4 bases, and 7 bases lay outside the gene matches. CDR3 sequence (DNA): TGTGCCAGCAGCCGACCTAGCGGGGGGGCTTCCGGGGAGCTGTTTTTT. This sequence encodes CASSRPSGGASGELFF.

V gene TRBV5-1 combines with J gene TRBJ2-2; 8 positions agree with TRBD1. The V and J ends lost 0 bases and 5 bases, in that order; junction bases with no gene match: 6. CDR1 is SGHRS, CDR2 YFSETQ, per germline. This CDR3 has 16 residues. The CDR3 region is CASSLALQGATGELFF. DNA for the CDR3: TGCGCCAGCAGCTTGGCCCTGCAGGGGGCAACCGGGGAGCTGTTTTTT.

To note about this clone: Additional DNA sequences in this sample encode the identical CDR3. The rearrangement joins TRBV5-1 to TRBJ2-3; D call uncertain. Germline CDR1 reads SGHRS; CDR2 reads YFSETQ. The germline V and J ends were trimmed by 1 base and 2 bases, with 11 bases remaining between them. This CDR3 has 15 amino acids. Here the CDR3 DNA reads TGCGCCAGCAGCTTGAGAGGCCTCCCCACAGATACGCAGTATTTT. Protein sequence: CASSLRGLPTDTQYF.

This clone was seen just once. Additional DNA sequences in this sample encode the identical CDR3. The rearrangement uses TRBV27 and TRBJ2-3; D is possibly TRBD2 (6 bases). V gave up 0 bases and J gave up 6 bases, with 7 bases separating them. This CDR3 region has 13 residues. Per germline, CDR1 MNHEY and CDR2 SMNVEV (reference sequence). The CDR3 DNA is TGTGCCAGCAGTTTATCCGGAGGGGATACGCAGTATTTT. It specifies CASSLSGGDTQYF.

The chain has TRBV25-1 and TRBJ1-4, with D perhaps TRBD1 (5 bases). Between the trimmed V and J ends, which lost 3 bases and 7 bases, there was a span of 15 bases. CDR3 length: 15 residues. Germline CDR1 and CDR2: MGHDK and SYGVNS. CDR3 amino acids: CASSDDRGGGEKLFF. In nucleotides, the CDR3 is TGTGCCAGCAGTGATGATCGGGGGGGAGGTGAAAAACTGTTTTTT. Full variable domain (remainder filled in from reference TRBV25-1 and TRBJ1-4): EADIYQTPRYLVIGTGKKITLECSQTMGHDKMYWYQQDPGMELHLIHYSYGVNSTEKGDLSSESTVSRIRTEHFPLTLESARPSHTSQYLCASSDDRGGGEKLFFGSGTQLSVL.

J is TRBJ2-7 and V is TRBV6-1; TRBD2 matches at 11 bases. Germline V gene lookup returns CDR1 MNHNS and CDR2 SASEGT. The CDR3 length is 13 residues. Germline trimming cut 3 bases from V and 6 bases from J; bases unmatched to any gene: 1. The DNA for the CDR3 is TGTGCCAGCAGTGACGGGACTAGCGGCGAGCAGTACTTC. It translates to CASSDGTSGEQYF.

This chain uses TRBV2 with TRBJ2-1; TRBD2 agrees at 8 bases. The CDR3 is 16 amino acids. CDR1 is SNHLY, CDR2 FYNNEI, per germline. The V and J ends lost 1 base and 0 bases, in that order; junction bases with no gene match: 2. This CDR3 is CASSEERGSSYNEQFF. Here the CDR3 DNA reads TGTGCCAGCAGTGAAGAGCGGGGGAGCTCCTACAATGAGCAGTTCTTC.

This clone was observed once. V usage is TRBV5-5 and J usage is TRBJ1-2, with a possible D match to TRBD1 (5 bases). This CDR3 is built from 11 residues. Trimming removed 5 bases at V and 8 bases at J, with 10 bases between. Per the germline V gene, CDR1 is SGHKS and CDR2 is YYEKEE (reference sequence). CDR3 amino acids: CASRNKGGYTF. CDR3 DNA: TGTGCCAGCAGGAACAAGGGGGGCTACACCTTC.

A single count supports this clone. J is TRBJ2-3 and V is TRBV5-5; D uncertain. The CDR3 loop spans 12 amino acids. With 4 bases removed from V and 8 bases from J, the gap between germline ends came to 11 bases. Germline lookup yields CDR1 SGHKS and CDR2 YYEKEE (reference sequence). CDR3 residues: CASSRRDGTQYF. As DNA, the CDR3 is TGTGCCAGCAGCCGGAGAGATGGTACGCAGTATTTT. Full variable domain (rest looked up from reference TRBV5-5 and TRBJ2-3): DAGVTQSPTHLIKTRGQQVTLRCSPISGHKSVSWYQQVLGQGPQFIFQYYEKEERGRGNFPDRFSARQFPNYSSELNVNALLLGDSALYLCASSRRDGTQYFGPGTRLTVL.

This clone has ten or more counts. DNA of the CDR3: TGTGCCAGCAGCTCACCGACTGGATTGTACTTC. Amino acid sequence: CASSSPTGLYF. The chain couples TRBV7-8 to TRBJ2-7; D gene ambiguous. The CDR3 length is 11 residues. The ends were cut back, 4 bases at V and 12 bases at J, with 13 bases in the middle. Per the germline V gene, CDR1 is SGHVS and CDR2 is FQNEAQ.

The chain recombines TRBV30 with TRBJ1-5; a possible D gene is TRBD1 (6 bases). Between the trimmed V and J ends, which lost 2 bases and 7 bases, there was a span of 6 bases. CDR3 length equals 11 residues. The germline V gene has CDR1 GTSNPN and CDR2 SVGIG (reference sequence). The CDR3 reads CAWSTGQPQHF. CDR3 coding DNA: TGTGCCTGGAGTACAGGGCAGCCCCAGCATTTT.

The chain has TRBV11-2 and TRBJ1-1, with 8 bases lining up with TRBD1. Germline CDR1 is SGHAT and CDR2 is FQNNGV. After removal of 5 bases from V and 3 bases from J, the junction contained 5 bases not matched to a gene. CDR3 size: 14 residues. This CDR3 reads CASSTGQGYTEAFF. CDR3 sequence (DNA): TGTGCCAGCAGCACCGGACAGGGTTACACTGAAGCTTTCTTT.

The rearrangement links TRBV5-1 to TRBJ2-7, with 7 bases lining up with TRBD1. Germline CDR1 and CDR2: SGHRS and YFSETQ. Trimming took 5 bases from V and 6 from J; bases not matched to a gene: 2. The CDR3 loop spans 11 amino acids. The CDR3 here is CASRAGGEQYF. The CDR3 DNA reads as TGCGCCAGCAGGGCAGGGGGCGAGCAGTACTTC.

The chain uses TRBV10-3 and TRBJ1-1; D is perhaps TRBD1 (6 bases). The CDR3 contains 13 residues. In germline, CDR1 is ENHRY, CDR2 SYGVKD. Trimming removed 6 bases at V and 8 bases at J, with 16 bases between. CDR3 protein: CAIRGQGSGEAFF. The CDR3 coding sequence is TGTGCCATCAGAGGGCAGGGGAGTGGGGAAGCTTTCTTT.

The chain recombines TRBV5-8 with TRBJ1-5; 9 positions match TRBD1. The CDR3 runs 18 residues. J was trimmed by 0 bases and V by 0 bases; bases with no gene match: 7. Germline values: CDR1 SGHTS, CDR2 YDEGEE. The CDR3 loop is CASSLVGTGPYSNQPQHF. The DNA of the CDR3 is TGTGCCAGCAGCTTGGTCGGGACAGGGCCCTATAGCAATCAGCCCCAGCATTTT. The full variable domain, with the rest looked up from reference TRBV5-8 and TRBJ1-5, is EAGVTQSPTHLIKTRGQQATLRCSPISGHTSVYWYQQALGLGLQFLLWYDEGEERNRGNFPPRFSGRQFPNYSSELNVNALELEDSALYLCASSLVGTGPYSNQPQHFGDGTRLSIL.

This chain connects TRBV27 to TRBJ1-2, with 11 bases aligning to TRBD1. Germline-derived CDR1 and CDR2 are MNHEY and SMNVEV (reference sequence). V dropped 4 bases and J dropped 8; count of bases not matched to a gene: 9. CDR3 length: 15 residues. CDR3 nucleotide sequence: TGTGCCAGCAGTTCTGGACAGGGGGCGCCGGGAGGCTACACCTTC. Its protein is CASSSGQGAPGGYTF.

J is TRBJ2-5 and V is TRBV5-6, with 8 nucleotides matching TRBD2. CDR3 length: 16 residues. In germline, CDR1 is SGHDT, CDR2 YYEEEE. The junction had 7 bases not matched to a gene; V was cut back by 1 base and J by 2 bases. As DNA, the CDR3 is TGTGCCAGCAGCTTGTTAGTAGCGGGGCGGCAAGAGACCCAGTACTTC. Protein product: CASSLLVAGRQETQYF. Full variable domain (outside the CDR3, taken from reference TRBV5-6 and TRBJ2-5): DAGVTQSPTHLIKTRGQQVTLRCSPKSGHDTVSWYQQALGQGPQFIFQYYEEEERQRGNFPDRFSGHQFPNYSSELNVNALLLGDSALYLCASSLLVAGRQETQYFGPGTRLLVL.

The gene calls are TRBV18 and TRBJ1-2, with no clear D. Germline V gene data show CDR1 as KGHSH and CDR2 as LQKENI. Trimming stripped 3 bases from V and 3 bases from J, with 11 bases between. The CDR3 length is 14 residues. CDR3 loop: CASSPGFDYYGYTF. The CDR3 region has the DNA TGTGCCAGCTCACCCGGTTTCGACTACTATGGCTACACCTTC.